This T cell receptor (beta chain) was identified during a study of control samples from healthy donors and cancer patients. Measured with immunoSEQ multiplex PCR; TCRdb has only the in-frame clones, and not every one. The sample has 45,000 to 70,000 clones; less than 95% are singletons. CDR3 size: 15 residues. CDR1 SEHNR and CDR2 FQNEAQ come from the germline V gene (reference sequence). V was shortened by 4 bases and J by 3 bases, with 13 bases between the two germline ends. The sequence was obtained from a young man with colorectal cancer. Material: PBMCs. This chain links TRBV7-9 with TRBJ1-3, with D tentatively TRBD1 (5 bases). CDR3 coding DNA: TGTGCCAGCAGCTCCCTCGGGACTCGTGGAAACACCATATATTTT. Translating it yields CASSSLGTRGNTIYF. Drawing the rest from reference TRBV7-9 and TRBJ1-3, the complete variable domain is DTGVSQNPRHKITKRGQNVTFRCDPISEHNRLYWYRQTLGQGPEFLTYFQNEAQLEKSRLLSDRFSAERPKGSFSTLEIQRTEQGDSAMYLCASSSLGTRGNTIYFGEGSWLTVV.